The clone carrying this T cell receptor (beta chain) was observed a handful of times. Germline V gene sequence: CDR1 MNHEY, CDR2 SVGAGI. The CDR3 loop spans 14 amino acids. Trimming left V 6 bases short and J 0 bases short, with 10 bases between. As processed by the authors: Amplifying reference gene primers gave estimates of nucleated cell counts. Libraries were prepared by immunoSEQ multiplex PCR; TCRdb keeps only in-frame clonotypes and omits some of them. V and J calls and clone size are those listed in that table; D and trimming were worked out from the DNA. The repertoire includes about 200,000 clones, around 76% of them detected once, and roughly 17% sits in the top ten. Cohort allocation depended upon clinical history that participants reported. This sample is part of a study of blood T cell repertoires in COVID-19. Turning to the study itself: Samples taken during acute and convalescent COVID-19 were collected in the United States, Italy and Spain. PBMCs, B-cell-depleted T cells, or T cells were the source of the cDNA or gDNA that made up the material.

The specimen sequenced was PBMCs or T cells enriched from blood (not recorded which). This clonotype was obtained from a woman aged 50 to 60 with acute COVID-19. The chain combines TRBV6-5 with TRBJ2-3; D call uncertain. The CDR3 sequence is CASSPGRSTDTQYF. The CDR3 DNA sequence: TGTGCCAGCAGCCCCGGTCGGAGCACAGATACGCAGTATTTT.